Listed here are 8 T cell receptor beta chains from one sample, sequenced in a study of T cells in Graves' hyperthyroidism and ophthalmopathy. RNA transcripts gave rise to amplified TCR beta CDR3 regions. HTBI primers were used for first-round RT-PCR of the TCR CDR3. TCRdb fed the multiplex PCR reads into MiXCR, producing one record per CDR3 protein. Among some 560,000 distinct CDR3 sequences listed, 13% to 15% were seen once. The sequencing input was blood. Receptor source: a woman aged 40 to 50 with Graves' hyperthyroidism.

This clonotype was counted only a few times. This chain connects TRBV7-3 to TRBJ2-7; D call uncertain. This CDR3 is 15 amino acids long. V lost 5 bases and J lost 3, with 17 bases in between. Germline CDR1 is SGHTA and CDR2 is FQGTGA. As DNA, the CDR3 is TGTGCCAGCAGCATCACGGAGAGCCCCATCTACGAGCAGTACTTC. Translating it yields CASSITESPIYEQYF.

J is TRBJ1-5 and V is TRBV20-1, with D maybe TRBD1 (6 bases). The germline V gene has CDR1 DFQATT and CDR2 SNEGSKA (reference sequence). This CDR3 region has 13 residues. The ends were cut back, 6 bases at V and 0 bases at J, with 9 bases in the middle. The CDR3 DNA reads TGCAGTGCCAGGACAGATAGCAATCAGCCCCAGCATTTT. Its protein is CSARTDSNQPQHF.

There are many counts of this clonotype. The chain combines TRBV6-2 or TRBV6-3 with TRBJ2-7; the D is unclear. This CDR3 has 12 residues. Germline V gives CDR1 MNHEY, CDR2 SVGEGT. Trimming left V 3 bases short and J 4 bases short, with 7 bases between. The CDR3 DNA follows: TGTGCCAGCAGTTATACGCTGTACGAGCAGTACTTC. Protein product: CASSYTLYEQYF.

This clonotype was seen only a few times. The rearrangement links TRBV2 to TRBJ1-2, with 9 bases that match TRBD1. The CDR3 runs to 14 residues. Trimming at V came to 5 bases and at J to 7 bases, leaving 8 bases not matched to a gene. Germline loops: CDR1 SNHLY, CDR2 FYNNEI. The CDR3 DNA sequence: TGTGCCAGCAGTTCCGGGACAGGGCGAGCTGGCTACACCTTC. This encodes CASSSGTGRAGYTF.

This clonotype has a count of ten or more. This chain links TRBV11-2 with TRBJ2-7, with D possibly matching TRBD1 (6 bases). Germline loops: CDR1 SGHAT, CDR2 FQNNGV. V shed 0 bases and J shed 3 bases, with 9 bases lying between them. This CDR3 comprises 14 residues. CDR3 sequence (DNA): TGTGCCAGCAGCTTAGAAGGGGGTATCTACGAGCAGTACTTC. Its protein product is CASSLEGGIYEQYF.

The chain couples TRBV4-1 to TRBJ2-3; TRBD2 agrees at 9 bases. Germline-derived CDR1 and CDR2 are MGHRA and YSYEKL. This CDR3 region has 17 residues. The trim removed 6 bases at V and 5 bases at J, leaving 15 bases unmatched. CDR3 protein: CASRLTLAGVGGDTQYF. CDR3 in DNA: TGCGCCAGCAGACTAACACTAGCGGGCGTAGGAGGAGATACGCAGTATTTT.

This clonotype has more than one count but fewer than ten. The V call is TRBV20-1, the J call TRBJ1-2; maybe TRBD1 (6 bases). Trimming left V 1 base short and J 1 base short, with 10 bases between. Germline V lookup: CDR1 DFQATT, CDR2 SNEGSKA (reference sequence). The length of the CDR3 is 14 residues. CDR3 residues: CSARARGRNYGYTF. CDR3 bases: TGCAGTGCTAGAGCACGGGGGCGTAACTATGGCTACACCTTC.

The sample holds many counts of this clonotype. The rearrangement joins TRBV3-1 to TRBJ1-1; TRBD1 aligns across 11 bases. The CDR3 is made up of 16 amino acids. Trimming removed 4 bases from V and 1 base from J; junction bases left unmatched: 5. Looked up from germline, CDR1 is LGHDT and CDR2 is YNNKEL (reference sequence). In DNA, the CDR3 is TGTGCCAGCAGCCCCGGGACAGGGGGTGCGAACACTGAAGCTTTCTTT. It specifies CASSPGTGGANTEAFF. The whole variable domain, remainder taken from reference TRBV3-1 and TRBJ1-1, is DTAVSQTPKYLVTQMGNDKSIKCEQNLGHDTMYWYKQDSKKFLKIMFSYNNKELIINETVPNRFSPKSPDKAHLNLHINSLELGDSAVYFCASSPGTGGANTEAFFGQGTRLTVV.